These T cell receptor beta chains were read from a single sample in a study of blood T cells in healthy people across ages. TCRdb used MiXCR to reprocess the 5' RACE reads, holding one entry per CDR3 protein. The sample yields around 1.5 million distinct CDR3 sequences, 30% to 40% seen once. The specimen sequenced was blood. The receptors derive from a woman between 25 and 40 years old in good health. CDR3s include the opening cysteine and the closing phenylalanine or tryptophan. A D gene is named only where the DNA matches it firmly. Rows may omit the clone size; those that give it use once, few, many or a size class.

D gene: -
J gene: TRBJ2-7
V gene: TRBV29-1
clone size: -
CDR3 DNA: TGCAGCGTTGGGGAGTGTTTCTACGAGCAGTACTTC
CDR3 protein: CSVGECFYEQYF

D gene: -
J gene: TRBJ2-3
V gene: TRBV6-2/TRBV6-3
clone size: -
CDR3 DNA: TGTGCCAGCAGTTACGGCGGGGTGGTTTCTGGCGCAGATACGCAGTATTTT
CDR3 protein: CASSYGGVVSGADTQYF

D gene: TRBD2
J gene: TRBJ2-3
V gene: TRBV20-1
clone size: -
CDR3 DNA: TGCAGTGCTAGTGACAGACTAGCGACTAGCACAGATACGCAGTATTTT
CDR3 protein: CSASDRLATSTDTQYF

D gene: -
J gene: TRBJ2-7
V gene: TRBV20-1
clone size: few
CDR3 DNA: TGCAGTGCATCTTTAATAGGGCACACCTACGAGCAGTACTTC
CDR3 protein: CSASLIGHTYEQYF

D gene: -
J gene: TRBJ1-2
V gene: TRBV2
clone size: few
CDR3 DNA: TGTGCCACCACAAACAGTCTCCGCTACACCTTC
CDR3 protein: CATTNSLRYTF

D gene: -
J gene: TRBJ2-7
V gene: TRBV5-1
clone size: few
CDR3 DNA: TGCGCCAGCAGCTTGGCCGACAGCTCCTACGAGCAGTACTTC
CDR3 protein: CASSLADSSYEQYF

D gene: -
J gene: TRBJ2-3
V gene: TRBV11-3
clone size: -
CDR3 DNA: TGTGCCAGCAGAGCCACCCTAGCCGATACGCAGTATTTT
CDR3 protein: CASRATLADTQYF

D gene: -
J gene: TRBJ2-1
V gene: TRBV5-1
clone size: once
CDR3 DNA: TGCGCCAGCAGCTTGGGGTGGATAGGGATCGCCTACAATGAGCAGTTCTTC
CDR3 protein: CASSLGWIGIAYNEQFF

D gene: TRBD2
J gene: TRBJ2-7
V gene: TRBV5-1
clone size: few
CDR3 DNA: TGCGCCAGCAGCTTGCGGAGCGGGGGCCTCAACGAGCAGTACTTC
CDR3 protein: CASSLRSGGLNEQYF

D gene: -
J gene: TRBJ1-1
V gene: TRBV20-1
clone size: -
CDR3 DNA: TGCAGTACTAGAGTTCCACGGGCGAACACTGAAGCTTTCTTT
CDR3 protein: CSTRVPRANTEAFF

D gene: -
J gene: TRBJ1-1
V gene: TRBV6-6
clone size: few
CDR3 DNA: TGTGCCAGCAGCCCAGGGGTCGGCGCTTTCTTT
CDR3 protein: CASSPGVGAFF

D gene: -
J gene: TRBJ1-2
V gene: TRBV5-6
clone size: many
CDR3 DNA: TGTGCCAGCAGCCGAACAGGCAACTATGGCTACACCTTC
CDR3 protein: CASSRTGNYGYTF

D gene: -
J gene: TRBJ2-5
V gene: TRBV7-3
clone size: -
CDR3 DNA: TGTGCCAGCAACTCCCATAGTCAAGAGACCCAGTACTTC
CDR3 protein: CASNSHSQETQYF

D gene: TRBD1
J gene: TRBJ1-1
V gene: TRBV29-1
clone size: few
CDR3 DNA: TGCAGCGCAGACGCCGGGACAGCAAACACTGAAGCTTTCTTT
CDR3 protein: CSADAGTANTEAFF

D gene: TRBD1
J gene: TRBJ2-2
V gene: TRBV5-1
clone size: few
CDR3 DNA: TGCGCCAGCAGCTTTTCGGGACAGGGAACCGGGGAGCTGTTTTTT
CDR3 protein: CASSFSGQGTGELFF

D gene: -
J gene: TRBJ2-5
V gene: TRBV15
clone size: -
CDR3 DNA: TGTGCCACCCTAGACCTATCGGACGGGGAAAAGACCCAGTACTTC
CDR3 protein: CATLDLSDGEKTQYF

D gene: -
J gene: TRBJ1-4
V gene: TRBV6-1
clone size: -
CDR3 DNA: TGTGCCAGCAGTGGAGACAGGTGGTCGTCTAATGAAAAACTGTTTTTT
CDR3 protein: CASSGDRWSSNEKLFF

D gene: -
J gene: TRBJ2-5
V gene: TRBV7-2
clone size: few
CDR3 DNA: TGTGCCAGCAGCTTAGAGTTCGCTCGTGGAAGTCTGAGATTTTCGCAGACCCAGTACTTC
CDR3 protein: CASSLEFARGSLRFSQTQYF

D gene: TRBD2
J gene: TRBJ2-1
V gene: TRBV7-3
clone size: -
CDR3 DNA: TGTGCCAGCAGCTTACTAGCGGGTTACTACAATGAGCAGTTCTTC
CDR3 protein: CASSLLAGYYNEQFF

D gene: TRBD2
J gene: TRBJ2-5
V gene: TRBV20-1
clone size: few
CDR3 DNA: TGCAGTGCTAGAGATAAGGGACTAGCAGCGGAGACCCAGTACTTC
CDR3 protein: CSARDKGLAAETQYF

D gene: TRBD2
J gene: TRBJ2-1
V gene: TRBV5-1
clone size: -
CDR3 DNA: TGCGCCAGCAGCTTGGCGACTAGCGGGTTTTACAATGAGCAGTTCTTC
CDR3 protein: CASSLATSGFYNEQFF

D gene: TRBD2
J gene: TRBJ2-1
V gene: TRBV7-3
clone size: -
CDR3 DNA: TGTGCCAGCAGCTCGACTAGCAGGGACAATGAGCAGTTCTTC
CDR3 protein: CASSSTSRDNEQFF

D gene: -
J gene: TRBJ2-1
V gene: TRBV7-2
clone size: many
CDR3 DNA: TGTGCCAGCAGCCCACAGGGGAGGGCCAGTAATGAGCAGTTCTTC
CDR3 protein: CASSPQGRASNEQFF

D gene: TRBD1
J gene: TRBJ1-4
V gene: TRBV6-1
clone size: -
CDR3 DNA: TGTGCCAGCTACGACAGGGGTGAAAAACTGTTTTTT
CDR3 protein: CASYDRGEKLFF